This TCR beta chain appears in the sequencing data of a study of CD8+ T cells in alopecia areata. Study results and limitations: Only one nonresponder was present, which leaves the link between baseline CD8+ expansion and response uncertain.

Extracted from the samples, RNA was reverse transcribed into cDNA to serve as the sequencing template. Produced via immunoSEQ multiplex PCR; TCRdb's table is partial and in-frame only. This table holds under 150,000 clones, 82% found once. Trimming at V came to 2 bases and at J to 2 bases, leaving 3 bases not matched to a gene. Germline assignment: CDR1 SNHLY and CDR2 FYNNEI. There are 15 residues in the CDR3. A word on this clone: The antigen remains undetermined.

The treatment: oral pan-JAK inhibitor, 5-10 mg twice daily. This chain connects TRBV2 to TRBJ2-7; TRBD2 aligns across 10 bases. The sample here was CD8+ T cells sorted from blood, taken at week 4, from a patient treated with tofacitinib. The clonotype originates from a human donor with alopecia areata. The CDR3 nucleotides are TGTGCCAGCAGTGAAAGTCTAGCGGGGGCCTACGAGCAGTACTTC. Residues: CASSESLAGAYEQYF.